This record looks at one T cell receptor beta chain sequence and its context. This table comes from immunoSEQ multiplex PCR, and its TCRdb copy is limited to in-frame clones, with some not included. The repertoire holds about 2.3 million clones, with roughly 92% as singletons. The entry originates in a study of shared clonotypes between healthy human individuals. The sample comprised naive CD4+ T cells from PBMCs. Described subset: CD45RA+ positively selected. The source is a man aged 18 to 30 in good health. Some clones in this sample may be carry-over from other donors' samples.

Here the CDR3 DNA reads TGTGCCAGCAGCTCCCGCGGAGGGCCTTACAGCTCCTACAATGAGCAGTTCTTC. It specifies CASSSRGGPYSSYNEQFF. The chain uses TRBV7-3 and TRBJ2-1; D is perhaps TRBD2 (6 bases). V was pared by 4 bases and J by 0 bases, with 19 bases between. The CDR3 has 18 residues. In germline, CDR1 is SGHTA, CDR2 FQGTGA. Full variable domain (missing parts from reference TRBV7-3 and TRBJ2-1): GAGVSQTPSNKVTEKGKYVELRCDPISGHTALYWYRQSLGQGPEFLIYFQGTGAADDSGLPNDRFFAVRPEGSVSTLKIQRTERGDSAVYLCASSSRGGPYSSYNEQFFGPGTRLTVL.